Listed below are T cell receptor beta chains from one sample, sequenced in a study of neoadjuvant anti-PD-1 for oral cavity cancer. Sequencing used immunoSEQ multiplex PCR; TCRdb keeps in-frame clones, though not all of them. The sample yields 7,000 to 9,000 clones, roughly 60% seen once. The sample was PBMCs, taken after nivolumab (anti-PD-1) treatment. These receptors all come from a person aged 40-85 years with oral cavity squamous cell carcinoma. The CDR3 runs from the conserved cysteine through the conserved F or W. The order of the fields is V gene, D gene, J gene, clone size, CDR3 DNA, CDR3 protein. A D gene is named only where the DNA matches it firmly. The size field is filled for only some rows; it gives once, few, many or a size class.

TRBV28,-,TRBJ1-1,few,TGTGCCAGCAGCCCGCTGTGGAACACTGAAGCTTTCTTT,CASSPLWNTEAFF
TRBV30,-,TRBJ1-2,-,TGTGCCTGGACTCCTTCGACGGACGGTTATGGCTACACCTTC,CAWTPSTDGYGYTF
TRBV7-8,TRBD1,TRBJ1-1,-,TGTGCCAGCAGCTTAGAAGGGACAGTGAACACTGAAGCTTTCTTT,CASSLEGTVNTEAFF
TRBV18,-,TRBJ1-6,-,TGTGCCAGCTCAGAACAGGGCACGCATAATTCACCCCTCCACTTT,CASSEQGTHNSPLHF
TRBV6-6,-,TRBJ1-5,few,TGTGCCAGCAGTTCGGGACCGGGGTGGGGGCCCCAGCATTTT,CASSSGPGWGPQHF
TRBV6-1,-,TRBJ2-7,-,TGTGCCACCATCGAGGGGCGGGTTTACTTC,CATIEGRVYF
TRBV7-9,-,TRBJ2-7,-,TGTGCCAGCAGCTTGGACGGCCCCTACGAGCAGTACTTC,CASSLDGPYEQYF
TRBV7-8,TRBD1,TRBJ1-5,-,TGTGCCAGCAGCCCAGCGGGACAGTTGAATCAGCCCCAGCATTTT,CASSPAGQLNQPQHF
TRBV6-5,-,TRBJ1-2,-,TGTGCCAGCAGTGCACCCGGGACCCTACCCTATGGCTACACCTTC,CASSAPGTLPYGYTF
TRBV9,-,TRBJ1-2,-,TGTGCCAGCAGCCCACAAATGGGCTCAAGATCTTATGGCTACACCTTC,CASSPQMGSRSYGYTF
TRBV5-6,-,TRBJ1-2,-,TGTGCCAGCAGCTTGGCGGCCGTTCCTTACTATGGCTACACCTTC,CASSLAAVPYYGYTF
TRBV9,-,TRBJ2-2,-,TGTGCCAGCAGCGTACATCATACGAACACCGGGGAGCTGTTTTTT,CASSVHHTNTGELFF
TRBV6-1,-,TRBJ2-1,few,TGTGCCACCGACGGACGCTCCTACAATGAGCAGTTCTTC,CATDGRSYNEQFF
TRBV16,-,TRBJ2-3,once,TGTGCCAGCAGCCTAGACAGACCCACAGATACGCAGTATTTT,CASSLDRPTDTQYF
TRBV10-1,-,TRBJ2-5,few,TGCGCCAGCAGTGGGGGACCGGAAGAGACCCAGTACTTC,CASSGGPEETQYF
TRBV28,TRBD1,TRBJ1-6,-,TGTGCCAGCAGTGGGGGACAGGGACTTAATTCACCCCTCCACTTT,CASSGGQGLNSPLHF
TRBV5-4,-,TRBJ1-1,-,TGTGCCAGCAGATCGGCCATGAACACTGAAGCTTTCTTT,CASRSAMNTEAFF
TRBV10-3,TRBD1,TRBJ2-3,few,TGTGCCATCAGTGAGTCGACGGGGACAGGGGCAAACACAGATACGCAGTATTTT,CAISESTGTGANTDTQYF
TRBV5-4,-,TRBJ2-1,once,TGTGCCAGCAGCTTGGGGGCCGGCGCCTACAATGAGCAGTTCTTC,CASSLGAGAYNEQFF
TRBV2,-,TRBJ1-1,-,TGTGCCAGCAGTGGAGGGCTCCGAGCTTTCTTT,CASSGGLRAFF
TRBV4-3,-,TRBJ1-1,-,TGCGCCAGCAGCCAAGTGAGGGCAGGGAACACTGAAGCTTTCTTT,CASSQVRAGNTEAFF
TRBV5-6,-,TRBJ1-1,-,TGTGCCAGCAGCCTCCCCAGGGGCACTGAAGCTTTCTTT,CASSLPRGTEAFF
TRBV7-2,-,TRBJ1-1,-,TGTGCCAGCAGCTTACAGGGGCAGAACACTGAAGCTTTCTTT,CASSLQGQNTEAFF